These 25 T cell receptor beta chains were all obtained from the same sample, sequenced in a study of blood T cell repertoires in COVID-19. Profiled with immunoSEQ multiplex PCR; TCRdb holds only in-frame clones, not every one. The sample gives approximately 140,000 clones, around 85% of which show up once; approximately 2.7% is in the top ten. Sequenced input: peripheral blood. The receptors were gathered from a woman aged 40-49 years with active or convalescent COVID-19.

This chain joins TRBV19 and TRBJ1-5; maybe TRBD1 (6 bases). This CDR3 is 15 amino acids long. The V gene lost 1 base and the J gene lost 6 bases, with 13 bases spanning the gap. The germline V gene encodes CDR1 LNHDA and CDR2 SQIVND (reference sequence). The chain's CDR3 is CASSIGPQGGQPQHF. In nucleotides, the CDR3 is TGTGCCAGTAGTATAGGCCCACAGGGCGGTCAGCCCCAGCATTTT.

The chain has TRBV11-2 and TRBJ1-6; TRBD1 matches 7 bases. V lost 5 bases and J lost 10; bases outside the gene matches: 5. This CDR3 contains 13 residues. CDR1 and CDR2 from the germline V gene are SGHAT and FQNNGV. CDR3 nucleotide sequence: TGTGCCAGCAGCCATACAGGGGACTCACCCCTCCACTTT. This encodes CASSHTGDSPLHF. Full variable domain (rest looked up from reference TRBV11-2 and TRBJ1-6): EAGVAQSPRYKIIEKRQSVAFWCNPISGHATLYWYQQILGQGPKLLIQFQNNGVVDDSQLPKDRFSAERLKGVDSTLKIQPAKLEDSAVYLCASSHTGDSPLHFGNGTRLTVT.

The DNA of the CDR3 is TGTGCCAGCTCACCACGGCAGGGCCACAAGGACTACGAGCAGTACTTC. Protein: CASSPRQGHKDYEQYF. The chain links TRBV18 to TRBJ2-7; possibly TRBD1 for D (5 bases). Trimming took off 1 base at V and 3 bases at J, with 16 bases between the two ends. Per germline, CDR1 KGHSH and CDR2 LQKENI. The CDR3 extends over 16 amino acids. Together with reference TRBV18 and TRBJ2-7, the CDR3 gives the full variable domain: NAGVMQNPRHLVRRRGQEARLRCSPMKGHSHVYWYRQLPEEGLKFMVYLQKENIIDESGMPKERFSAEFPKEGPSILRIQQVVRGDSAAYFCASSPRQGHKDYEQYFGPGTRLTVT.

The chain is built from TRBV6-5 and TRBJ1-6, with TRBD1 as a possible D gene (5 bases). The CDR3 is made up of 16 amino acids. From germline, CDR1 is MNHEY and CDR2 SVGAGI. The V gene lost 2 bases and the J gene lost 1 base, with 9 bases spanning the gap. For the CDR3, the DNA is TGTGCCAGCAGTTACACCCCAGGGTCCTATAATTCACCCCTCCACTTT. Protein: CASSYTPGSYNSPLHF.

This clone has just a few counts. The chain is built from TRBV15 and TRBJ2-2, with a weak D call TRBD1 (6 bases). The germline gives CDR1 LNHNV, CDR2 YYDKDF (reference sequence). V was shortened by 9 bases and J by 0 bases, with 17 bases between the two germline ends. CDR3 length: 16 amino acids. The CDR3, as DNA: TGTGCCACTAAGCAGGACTGGACAGCGAACACCGGGGAGCTGTTTTTT. Protein product: CATKQDWTANTGELFF.

This clone was seen once. The chain is built from TRBV28 and TRBJ2-5; a possible D gene is TRBD1 (6 bases). Trimming shortened V by 3 bases and J by 5 bases, and 13 bases separated the two germline ends. From germline, CDR1 is MDHEN and CDR2 SYDVKM. CDR3 length equals 14 residues. As DNA, the CDR3 is TGTGCCAGCAGTTTGGCAGGGGCCGCGGAGACCCAGTACTTC. Its protein is CASSLAGAAETQYF. The whole variable domain, remainder taken from reference TRBV28 and TRBJ2-5, is DVKVTQSSRYLVKRTGEKVFLECVQDMDHENMFWYRQDPGLGLRLIYFSYDVKMKEKGDIPEGYSVSREKKERFSLILESASTNQTSMYLCASSLAGAAETQYFGPGTRLLVL.

The V and J genes are TRBV19 and TRBJ1-5; D perhaps matches TRBD1 (6 bases). Trimming took off 5 bases at V and 5 bases at J, with 7 bases between the two ends. Germline CDR1 LNHDA, CDR2 SQIVND (reference sequence). The CDR3 is made up of 12 amino acids. CDR3 sequence: CASSYRDQPQHF. The DNA of the CDR3 is TGTGCCAGTAGTTACAGGGATCAGCCCCAGCATTTT.

The V gene is TRBV7-2, the J gene TRBJ2-7; the D gene is possibly TRBD2 (7 bases). This CDR3 has 14 amino acids. Looked up from germline, CDR1 is SGHTA and CDR2 is FQGNSA. V was trimmed by 1 base and J by 2 bases, leaving 9 bases between them. The CDR3 here is CASSLEGGPYEQYF. In DNA form, the CDR3 reads TGTGCCAGCAGCTTAGAGGGGGGGCCCTACGAGCAGTACTTC.

This clone was seen a few times. The gene calls are TRBV30 and TRBJ1-6; D gene unclear. The V end lost 1 base, the J end lost 13 bases, and 11 bases lay between the germline ends. This CDR3 contains 12 residues. CDR1 is GTSNPN and CDR2 is SVGIG in the germline V gene (reference sequence). The CDR3 is CAWSESVAPLHF. DNA for the CDR3: TGTGCCTGGAGTGAATCCGTAGCCCCCCTCCACTTT.

This clone was picked up one time. The rearrangement joins TRBV27 to TRBJ2-7, with TRBD1 matching over 7 bases. V was pared by 0 bases and J by 5 bases, with 13 bases of the junction left unmatched. The germline gives CDR1 MNHEY, CDR2 SMNVEV (reference sequence). This CDR3 is built from 17 residues. The DNA for the CDR3 is TGTGCCAGCAGTTTATCGGCCCCCCTGACAGGGATCCACGAGCAGTACTTC. Its translation: CASSLSAPLTGIHEQYF.

This chain connects TRBV4-1 to TRBJ2-2; perhaps TRBD2 as D (5 bases). The ends were cut back, 4 bases at V and 4 bases at J, with 19 bases in the middle. CDR1 MGHRA and CDR2 YSYEKL come from the germline V gene. This CDR3 has 17 amino acids. In DNA, the CDR3 is TGCGCCAGCAGCCTCAACGCAGCGGCCCCCGGCACCGGGGAGCTGTTTTTT. Translation: CASSLNAAAPGTGELFF.

The CDR3 region is CASSKNRDNYGYTF. CDR3 nucleotides: TGTGCCAGTAGTAAAAACAGGGATAACTATGGCTACACCTTC. The V and J genes are TRBV19 and TRBJ1-2; a weak D match, TRBD1 (6 bases). Germline CDR1 and CDR2: LNHDA and SQIVND (reference sequence). Trimming stripped 4 bases from V and 1 base from J, with 10 bases between. The CDR3 extends over 14 amino acids.

For the CDR3, the DNA is TGTGCCAGTTTGGGGGGACCCGTATACATGAACACTGAAGCTTTCTTT. Encoded protein: CASLGGPVYMNTEAFF. This chain links TRBV28 with TRBJ1-1, with D tentatively TRBD1 (5 bases). This CDR3 spans 16 amino acids. CDR1 is MDHEN, CDR2 SYDVKM, per germline. V lost 9 bases to trimming and J lost 0 bases, with 20 bases between them.

V gene TRBV7-2 combines with J gene TRBJ1-2; 7 bases align to TRBD1. J lost 5 bases, V lost 0 bases, and 15 bases had no gene match. Germline CDR1 reads SGHTA; CDR2 reads FQGNSA. This CDR3 comprises 18 residues. CDR3 region: CASSLAGIGTATPYGYTF. The CDR3 DNA follows: TGTGCCAGCAGCTTAGCGGGGATTGGGACAGCCACTCCTTATGGCTACACCTTC.

The chain has TRBV28 and TRBJ2-3; 16 nucleotides match TRBD2. The trim removed 5 bases at V and 7 bases at J, leaving 9 bases unmatched. In germline, CDR1 is MDHEN, CDR2 SYDVKM. This CDR3 has 17 residues. The CDR3 loop reads CASSPPGLAGGPYTQYF. The CDR3 DNA sequence: TGTGCCAGCAGTCCGCCGGGACTAGCGGGGGGGCCTTATACGCAGTATTTT.

Regarding this clone: The same CDR3 can be traced to other DNA sequences in this sample. This chain connects TRBV18 to TRBJ2-7; D is undetermined. Germline V lookup: CDR1 KGHSH, CDR2 LQKENI. The germline V and J ends were trimmed by 3 bases and 0 bases, with 3 bases remaining between them. The CDR3 spans 12 residues. CDR3: CASSPSSYEQYF. The CDR3 DNA sequence: TGTGCCAGCTCACCCAGCTCCTACGAGCAGTACTTC.

The CDR3 spells CAWSVSRALEAFF. The CDR3 DNA reads as TGTGCCTGGAGTGTAAGCAGGGCCCTTGAAGCTTTCTTT. This sequence joins TRBV30 and TRBJ1-1; D perhaps matches TRBD1 (5 bases). This CDR3 spans 13 amino acids. Trimming removed 0 bases at V and 7 bases at J, with 12 bases between. Germline assignment: CDR1 GTSNPN and CDR2 SVGIG (reference sequence). The variable domain in full, with the rest retrieved from reference TRBV30 and TRBJ1-1, is SQTIHQWPATLVQPVGSPLSLECTVEGTSNPNLYWYRQAAGRGLQLLFYSVGIGQISSEVPQNLSASRPQDRQFILSSKKLLLSDSGFYLCAWSVSRALEAFFGQGTRLTVV.

The V gene is TRBV30, the J gene TRBJ2-7; tentatively, D is TRBD2 (6 bases). The CDR3 is made up of 15 amino acids. V lost 2 bases and J 2 bases, leaving 16 bases between the germline ends. Germline V gene lookup returns CDR1 GTSNPN and CDR2 SVGIG (reference sequence). The CDR3 DNA reads as TGTGCCTGGAGTCTGATCGGGGACTTAACCTACGAGCAGTACTTC. Translating it yields CAWSLIGDLTYEQYF.

The rearrangement joins TRBV10-1 to TRBJ1-2, with 9 bases lining up with TRBD1. The CDR3 runs 14 residues. The germline V gene has CDR1 WNHNN and CDR2 SYGVQD (reference sequence). Trimming at V came to 2 bases and at J to 2 bases, leaving 0 bases not matched to a gene. Here the CDR3 DNA reads TGCGCCAGCAGTGAGGGGACAGGGAACTATGGCTACACCTTC. Protein sequence: CASSEGTGNYGYTF.

The V gene is TRBV9, the J gene TRBJ1-3, with no clear D. The CDR3 totals 13 residues. Between the trimmed V and J ends, which lost 6 bases and 0 bases, there was a span of 7 bases. Germline CDR1 SGDLS, CDR2 YYNGEE. The CDR3 region is CASTGVSGNTIYF. CDR3 sequence (DNA): TGTGCCAGCACCGGGGTCTCTGGAAACACCATATATTTT.

The chain employs TRBV18 and TRBJ1-2; D is unclear. From germline, CDR1 is KGHSH and CDR2 LQKENI. Trimming left V 2 bases short and J 3 bases short, with 13 bases between. CDR3 length equals 15 residues. The CDR3 region has the DNA TGTGCCAGCTCACCAAGGCTGACTGTGGACTATGGCTACACCTTC. It translates to CASSPRLTVDYGYTF. Full variable domain (rest looked up from reference TRBV18 and TRBJ1-2): NAGVMQNPRHLVRRRGQEARLRCSPMKGHSHVYWYRQLPEEGLKFMVYLQKENIIDESGMPKERFSAEFPKEGPSILRIQQVVRGDSAAYFCASSPRLTVDYGYTFGSGTRLTVV.

DNA for the CDR3: TGTGCCAGCAGTCCCAAGGCGGGCCCCAATCAGCCCCAGCATTTT. Encoded protein: CASSPKAGPNQPQHF. The J gene is TRBJ1-5, the V gene TRBV28; D ambiguous. V was shortened by 5 bases and J by 3 bases, with 14 bases between the two germline ends. Per the germline V gene, CDR1 is MDHEN and CDR2 is SYDVKM. This CDR3 is built from 15 residues.

The chain combines TRBV19 with TRBJ1-1; 7 bases fit TRBD1. This CDR3 has 13 residues. The J segment lost 3 bases and the V segment lost 5 bases, leaving 3 bases of the junction unmatched. CDR1 and CDR2 (germline): LNHDA, SQIVND (reference sequence). CDR3 coding DNA: TGTGCCAGTAGTTATACAGGGGACACTGAAGCTTTCTTT. Amino acids: CASSYTGDTEAFF.

The genes are TRBV5-4 and TRBJ1-3; no clear D gene. CDR3 size: 14 residues. The germline gives CDR1 SGHNT, CDR2 YYREEE (reference sequence). Deletions cut 0 bases from V and 5 bases from J, with 9 bases between. This CDR3 is CASSLDSVRNTIYF. In DNA, the CDR3 is TGTGCCAGCAGCTTGGATTCAGTAAGAAACACCATATATTTT. The full variable domain, its missing parts supplied by reference TRBV5-4 and TRBJ1-3, is ETGVTQSPTHLIKTRGQQVTLRCSSQSGHNTVSWYQQALGQGPQFIFQYYREEENGRGNFPPRFSGLQFPNYSSELNVNALELDDSALYLCASSLDSVRNTIYFGEGSWLTVV.

The rearrangement uses TRBV7-9 and TRBJ2-3; 8 nucleotides match TRBD2. The V segment lost 2 bases and the J segment 2 bases; nucleotides outside the gene matches: 3. CDR3 size: 15 residues. Germline CDR1 reads SEHNR; CDR2 reads FQNEAQ (reference sequence). CDR3 loop: CASSLQRGITDTQYF. CDR3 DNA sequence: TGTGCCAGCAGCTTACAGCGGGGGATCACAGATACGCAGTATTTT.